This TCR beta chain comes out of a study of vaccination and CD4 T cells after COVID-19. Researchers used the Oncomine TCR Beta short-read assay to sequence DNA from cultured CD4+ T cells. The authors extracted genomic DNA from cultured CD4+ T cells. MiXCR was run by TCRdb on the PCR reads, yielding one entry per CDR3 protein. The sample lists approximately 12,000 distinct CDR3 sequences; approximately 64% were seen once. The CDR3 has 15 residues. This clonotype has just one count. The antigen is unknown. As for treatment: approximately 10-day PBMC culture with coronavirus spike peptide pools or control peptides (ViraFEST assay). Antigen-specific T cell expansion with peptide pools preceded TCR sequencing in the ViraFEST approach. Study observations and caveats: Early timepoints after natural infection were not analyzed in these convalescent patients.

This clonotype was obtained from a human donor who had recovered from COVID-19. The sequenced material came from CD4+ T cells from blood, cultured in vitro. This chain uses TRBV21-1 with TRBJ2-1. TRBV21-1 is marked as a pseudogene. DNA of the CDR3: TGTGCCAGCAAAGGAGCCACCGAATTGTGCAATGAGCAGTTCTTC. It specifies CASKGATELCNEQFF.